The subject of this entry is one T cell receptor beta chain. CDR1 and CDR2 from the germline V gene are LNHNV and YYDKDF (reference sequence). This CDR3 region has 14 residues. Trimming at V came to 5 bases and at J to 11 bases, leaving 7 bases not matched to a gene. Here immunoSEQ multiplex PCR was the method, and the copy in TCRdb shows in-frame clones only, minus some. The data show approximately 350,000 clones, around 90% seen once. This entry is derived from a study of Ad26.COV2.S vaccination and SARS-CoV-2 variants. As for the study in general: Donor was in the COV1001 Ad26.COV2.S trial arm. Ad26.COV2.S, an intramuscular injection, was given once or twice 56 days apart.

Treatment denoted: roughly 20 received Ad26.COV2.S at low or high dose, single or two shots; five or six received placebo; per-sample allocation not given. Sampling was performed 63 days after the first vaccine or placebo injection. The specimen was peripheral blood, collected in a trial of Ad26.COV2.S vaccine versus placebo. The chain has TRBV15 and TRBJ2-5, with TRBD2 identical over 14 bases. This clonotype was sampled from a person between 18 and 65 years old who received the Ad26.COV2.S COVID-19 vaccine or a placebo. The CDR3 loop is CATSRRTSGGTQYF. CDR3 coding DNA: TGTGCCACCAGCCGAAGGACTAGCGGGGGGACGCAGTACTTC. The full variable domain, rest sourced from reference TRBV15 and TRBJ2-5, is DAMVIQNPRYQVTQFGKPVTLSCSQTLNHNVMYWYQQKSSQAPKLLFHYYDKDFNNEADTPDNFQSRRPNTSFCFLDIRSPGLGDTAMYLCATSRRTSGGTQYFGPGTRLLVL.